This T cell receptor beta chain was documented in a study of beta chain features in type 1 diabetes. Broader study findings: Patients' naive, central memory and regulatory TCRB repertoires appeared more alike than those of healthy donors. A potential PCR bias toward shorter templates would be equal in patient and control samples.

The isolated RNA, all of it, was reverse transcribed, so expressed TCRB transcripts were what got sequenced. Assay: immunoSEQ multiplex PCR; the TCRdb copy retains only in-frame clones and omits some. Counted here are about 220,000 clones, about a tenth occurring once; the ten biggest clones make up over 1%. In this sample, this clone turned up a few times. What it recognizes is unknown. The CDR3 runs to 13 residues. Germline CDR1 reads SQVTM; CDR2 reads ANQGSEA. The clonotype originates from a man younger than 30 in good health. The material sequenced was central memory CD4+ T cells from blood. The rearrangement uses TRBV29-1 and TRBJ2-5; no reliable D call. The J call may be incorrect, as the DNA end agrees better with TRBJ2-7. CDR3 sequence: CSVEDHKGYEQYF. DNA for the CDR3: TGCAGCGTTGAAGATCATAAGGGCTACGAGCAGTACTTC.